This TCR beta chain was obtained from a study of siplizumab effects on memory and regulatory T cells. Study-level results: Siplizumab produced a significant drop in alloreactive sequences attributable to unstimulated CD4+ memory cells. Suppressive function of proliferating Tregs from siplizumab cultures was not confirmed. Naive T cells looked more diverse than memory cells and looked like major alloresponse contributors.

About this clone: What it recognizes is unknown.

This CDR3 comprises 14 residues. The V gene's germline CDR1 is LNHNV and CDR2 YYDKDF (reference sequence). V gave up 8 bases and J gave up 4 bases, with 15 bases separating them. Sequenced by immunoSEQ multiplex PCR; TCRdb stores in-frame clones only, minus some. The table records about 82,000 clones, 80% to 90% of them present only once. This chain joins TRBV15 and TRBJ1-5; no clear D gene. Sequencing was carried out using Tregs sorted from blood. The receptor comes from a human donor in good health. CDR3 region: CATEVLGANQPQHF. The CDR3, as DNA: TGTGCCACCGAAGTTTTAGGAGCTAATCAGCCCCAGCATTTT.